What follows are 5 T cell receptor beta chains derived from one specimen sequenced in a study of identical twins. TCRdb reprocessed the 5' RACE reads with MiXCR, giving one entry per CDR3 protein. Of 550,000 to 700,000 distinct CDR3 sequences in the sample, around 20% were seen once. The same sample was also used in a study of T cells expressing NK-cell markers.

Sequences were obtained from PBMCs. These receptors were collected from a woman aged 18-29 years in good health.

The chain carries TRBV9 and TRBJ2-2; the match to TRBD2 covers 8 bases. The V segment lost 4 bases and the J segment 5 bases; nucleotides outside the gene matches: 7. This CDR3 comprises 15 residues. Germline V gene data show CDR1 as SGDLS and CDR2 as YYNGEE. CDR3: CASSTAGVGTGELFF. The CDR3 DNA sequence: TGTGCCAGCAGCACAGCGGGAGTAGGGACCGGGGAGCTGTTTTTT.

The chain uses TRBV20-1 and TRBJ2-5; 7 bases align to TRBD2. V trimming: 0 bases; J trimming: 4 bases; junction bases outside the gene matches: 5. The CDR3 covers 14 residues. CDR1 DFQATT and CDR2 SNEGSKA come from the germline V gene (reference sequence). The CDR3 protein is CSARDPASGETQYF. The CDR3 nucleotides read TGCAGTGCTAGAGATCCGGCTAGCGGAGAGACCCAGTACTTC.

This chain uses TRBV6-1 with TRBJ1-2, with TRBD1 matching 9 bases. Looked up from germline, CDR1 is MNHNS and CDR2 is SASEGT. Trimming took 6 bases from V and 8 from J; bases not matched to a gene: 10. The CDR3 spans 14 residues. CDR3 in amino acids: CASSSRGQGGGYTF. CDR3 bases: TGTGCCAGCAGCTCACGGGGACAGGGCGGGGGCTACACCTTC.

In this sample, this clonotype turned up a few times. J is TRBJ1-1 and V is TRBV5-6; TRBD1 matches 7 bases. The V gene's germline CDR1 is SGHDT and CDR2 YYEEEE. The V gene end was trimmed by 4 bases and the J gene end by 0 bases; junction bases not matched to a gene: 3. CDR3 length equals 14 residues. CDR3 protein: CASSAGQVNTEAFF. In nucleotides, the CDR3 is TGTGCCAGCAGCGCCGGACAGGTGAACACTGAAGCTTTCTTT.

This clonotype was observed a few times. V gene TRBV9 combines with J gene TRBJ2-7; 9 bases agree with TRBD1. V gave up 7 bases and J gave up 6 bases; unmatched junction bases: 11. Germline lookup yields CDR1 SGDLS and CDR2 YYNGEE. The CDR3 length is 14 residues. CDR3 DNA: TGTGCCAGCGGCCGAGGGACAGGGCTTTTCGAGCAGTACTTC. Translating gives CASGRGTGLFEQYF.